The subject of this entry is one T cell receptor (beta chain). The data derive from a study of T-cell reconstitution after alpha-beta-depleted transplantation in children. TCRbeta library construction was performed incorporating unique molecular identifiers. In TCRdb, the PCR reads were re-called with MiXCR into one record per CDR3 protein. The sample lists about 200,000 distinct CDR3 sequences, roughly 18% occurring once. V lost 3 bases to trimming and J lost 2 bases; unmatched junction nucleotides: 1. The V gene's germline CDR1 is DFQATT and CDR2 SNEGSKA (reference sequence). The CDR3 extends over 14 amino acids.

Sequenced material: PBMCs, mostly from graft donor cells, taken 360 days after TCRalphabeta/CD19-depleted stem cell transplant. The chain is built from TRBV20-1 and TRBJ1-5, with 10 bases that match TRBD1. The sequence came from a male patient under 10 years old who had a stem cell transplant for acute lymphoblastic leukemia, so the T cells may come from the graft donor. In DNA form, the CDR3 reads TGCAGTGCTAGTGGGACAGGGGGCAATCAGCCCCAGCATTTT. This gives the protein CSASGTGGNQPQHF.